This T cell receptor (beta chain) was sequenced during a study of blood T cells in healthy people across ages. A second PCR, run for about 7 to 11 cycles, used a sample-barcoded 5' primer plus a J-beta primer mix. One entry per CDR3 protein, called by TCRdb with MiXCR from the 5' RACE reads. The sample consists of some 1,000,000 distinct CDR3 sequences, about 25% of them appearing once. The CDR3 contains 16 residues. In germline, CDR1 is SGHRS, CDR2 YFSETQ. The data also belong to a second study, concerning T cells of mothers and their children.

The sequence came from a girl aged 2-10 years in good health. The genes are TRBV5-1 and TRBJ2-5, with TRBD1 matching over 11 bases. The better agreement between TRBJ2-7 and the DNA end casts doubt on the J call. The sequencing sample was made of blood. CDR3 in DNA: TGCGCCAGCAGCATAGGACAGGGGGCGTTCAACTACGAGCAGTACTTC. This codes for CASSIGQGAFNYEQYF.